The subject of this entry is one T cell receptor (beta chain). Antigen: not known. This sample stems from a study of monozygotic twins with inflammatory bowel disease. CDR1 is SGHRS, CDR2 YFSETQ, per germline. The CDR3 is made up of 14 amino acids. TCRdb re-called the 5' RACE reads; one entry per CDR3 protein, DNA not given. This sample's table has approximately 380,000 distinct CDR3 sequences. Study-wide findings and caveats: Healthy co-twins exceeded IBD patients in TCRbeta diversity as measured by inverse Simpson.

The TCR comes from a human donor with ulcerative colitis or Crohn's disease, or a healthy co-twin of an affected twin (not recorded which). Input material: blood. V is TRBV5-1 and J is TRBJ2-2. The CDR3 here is CASSFFRETGELFF.